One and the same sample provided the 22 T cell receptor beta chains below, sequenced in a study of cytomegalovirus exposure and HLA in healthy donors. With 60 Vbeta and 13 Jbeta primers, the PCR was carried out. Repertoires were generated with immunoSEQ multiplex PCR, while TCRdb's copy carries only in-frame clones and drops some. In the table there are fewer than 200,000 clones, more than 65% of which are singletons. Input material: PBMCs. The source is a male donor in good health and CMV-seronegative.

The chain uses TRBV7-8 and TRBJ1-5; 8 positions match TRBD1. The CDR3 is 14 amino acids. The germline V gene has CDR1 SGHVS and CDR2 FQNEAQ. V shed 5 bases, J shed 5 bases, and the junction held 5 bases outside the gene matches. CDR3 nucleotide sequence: TGTGCCAGCAGCGAGACAGGGGCGCATCAGCCCCAGCATTTT. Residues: CASSETGAHQPQHF.

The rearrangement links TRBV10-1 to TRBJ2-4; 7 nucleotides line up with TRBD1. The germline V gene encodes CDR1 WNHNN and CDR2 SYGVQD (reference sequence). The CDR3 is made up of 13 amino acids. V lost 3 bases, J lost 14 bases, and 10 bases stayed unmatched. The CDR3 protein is CASSERLDRPEYF. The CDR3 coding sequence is TGCGCCAGCAGTGAACGGTTGGACAGGCCAGAGTACTTC.

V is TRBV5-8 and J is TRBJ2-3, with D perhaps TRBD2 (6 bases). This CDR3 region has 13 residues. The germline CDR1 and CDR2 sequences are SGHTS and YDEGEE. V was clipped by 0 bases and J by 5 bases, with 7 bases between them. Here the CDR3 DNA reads TGTGCCAGCAGCTTGGCGGGGGAAGATACGCAGTATTTT. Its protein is CASSLAGEDTQYF.

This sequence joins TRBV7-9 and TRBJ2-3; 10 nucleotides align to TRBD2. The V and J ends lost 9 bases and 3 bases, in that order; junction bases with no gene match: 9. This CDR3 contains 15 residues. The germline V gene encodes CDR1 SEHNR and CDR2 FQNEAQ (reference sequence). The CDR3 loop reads CASSALAGMTDTQYF. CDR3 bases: TGTGCCAGTAGCGCACTAGCGGGGATGACAGATACGCAGTATTTT.

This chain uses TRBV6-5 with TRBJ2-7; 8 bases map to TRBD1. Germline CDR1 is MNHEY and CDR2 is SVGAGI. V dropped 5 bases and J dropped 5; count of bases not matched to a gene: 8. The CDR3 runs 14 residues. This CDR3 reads CASSIRTGFDEQYF. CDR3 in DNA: TGTGCCAGCAGTATAAGGACAGGGTTCGACGAGCAGTACTTC.

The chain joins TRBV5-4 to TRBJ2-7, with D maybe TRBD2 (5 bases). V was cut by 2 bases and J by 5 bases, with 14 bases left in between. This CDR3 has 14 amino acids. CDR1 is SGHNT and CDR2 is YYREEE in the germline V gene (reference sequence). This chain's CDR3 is CASSLEGPRNEQYF. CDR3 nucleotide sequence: TGTGCCAGCAGCTTAGAGGGCCCGAGGAACGAGCAGTACTTC.

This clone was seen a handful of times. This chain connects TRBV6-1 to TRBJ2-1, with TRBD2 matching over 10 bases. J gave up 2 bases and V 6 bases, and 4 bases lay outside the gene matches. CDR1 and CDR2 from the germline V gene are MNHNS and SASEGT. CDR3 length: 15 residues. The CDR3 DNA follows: TGTGCCAGCAGCCTGAGCGGGGGGGCCTACAATGAGCAGTTCTTC. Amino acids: CASSLSGGAYNEQFF.

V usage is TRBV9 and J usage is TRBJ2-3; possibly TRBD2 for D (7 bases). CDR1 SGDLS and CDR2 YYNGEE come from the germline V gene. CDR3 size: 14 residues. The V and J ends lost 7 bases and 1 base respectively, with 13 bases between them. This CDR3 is CASVRGAGTDTQYF. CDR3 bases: TGTGCCAGCGTTCGGGGGGCAGGCACAGATACGCAGTATTTT. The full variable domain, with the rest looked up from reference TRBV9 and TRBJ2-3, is DSGVTQTPKHLITATGQRVTLRCSPRSGDLSVYWYQQSLDQGLQFLIQYYNGEERAKGNILERFSAQQFPDLHSELNLSSLELGDSALYFCASVRGAGTDTQYFGPGTRLTVL.

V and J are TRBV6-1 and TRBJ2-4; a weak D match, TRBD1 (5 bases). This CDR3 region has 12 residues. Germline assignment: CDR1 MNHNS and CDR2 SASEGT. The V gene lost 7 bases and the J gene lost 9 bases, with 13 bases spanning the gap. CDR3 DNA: TGTGCCAGCACCACAGGAGATAGCATTCAGTACTTC. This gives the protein CASTTGDSIQYF.

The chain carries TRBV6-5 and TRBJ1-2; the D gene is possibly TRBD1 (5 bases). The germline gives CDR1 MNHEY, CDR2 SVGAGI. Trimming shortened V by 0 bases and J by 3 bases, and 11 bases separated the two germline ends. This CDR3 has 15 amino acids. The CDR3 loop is CASSYSMGHYYGYTF. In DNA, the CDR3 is TGTGCCAGCAGTTACTCGATGGGGCACTACTATGGCTACACCTTC.

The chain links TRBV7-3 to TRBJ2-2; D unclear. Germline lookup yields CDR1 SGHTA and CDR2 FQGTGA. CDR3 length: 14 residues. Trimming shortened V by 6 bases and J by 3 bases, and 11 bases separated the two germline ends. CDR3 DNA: TGTGCCAGCAGTCAAACCACGGACACCGGGGAGCTGTTTTTT. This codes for CASSQTTDTGELFF.

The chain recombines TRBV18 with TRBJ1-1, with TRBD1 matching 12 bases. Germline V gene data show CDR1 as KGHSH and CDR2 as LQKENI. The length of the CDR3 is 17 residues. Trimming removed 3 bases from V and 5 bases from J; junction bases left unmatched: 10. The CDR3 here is CASSPRLGQGAETEAFF. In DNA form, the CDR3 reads TGTGCCAGCTCACCGCGACTGGGACAGGGGGCGGAAACTGAAGCTTTCTTT. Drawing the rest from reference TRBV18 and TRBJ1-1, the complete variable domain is NAGVMQNPRHLVRRRGQEARLRCSPMKGHSHVYWYRQLPEEGLKFMVYLQKENIIDESGMPKERFSAEFPKEGPSILRIQQVVRGDSAAYFCASSPRLGQGAETEAFFGQGTRLTVV.

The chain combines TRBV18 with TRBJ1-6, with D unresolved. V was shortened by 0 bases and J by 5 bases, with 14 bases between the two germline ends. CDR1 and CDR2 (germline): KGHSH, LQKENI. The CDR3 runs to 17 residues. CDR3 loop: CASSPPFSLANNSPLHF. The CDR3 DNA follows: TGTGCCAGCTCACCACCTTTTTCCTTGGCCAATAATTCACCCCTCCACTTT. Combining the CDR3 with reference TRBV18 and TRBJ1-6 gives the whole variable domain NAGVMQNPRHLVRRRGQEARLRCSPMKGHSHVYWYRQLPEEGLKFMVYLQKENIIDESGMPKERFSAEFPKEGPSILRIQQVVRGDSAAYFCASSPPFSLANNSPLHFGNGTRLTVT.

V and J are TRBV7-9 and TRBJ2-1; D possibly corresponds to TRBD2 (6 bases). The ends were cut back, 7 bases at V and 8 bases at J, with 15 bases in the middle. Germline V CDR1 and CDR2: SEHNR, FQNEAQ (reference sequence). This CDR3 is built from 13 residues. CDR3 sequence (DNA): TGTGCCAGCAACTCACGATGGGGGGATGAGCAGTTCTTC. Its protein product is CASNSRWGDEQFF.

CDR3 bases: TGTGCCAGCAGACTCAACGGGGATCTCAATCAGCCCCAGCATTTT. Translating gives CASRLNGDLNQPQHF. V is TRBV7-3 and J is TRBJ1-5; D remains unclear. The CDR3 length is 15 residues. The V end was cut by 6 bases, the J end by 3 bases, with 15 bases between. Germline V CDR1 and CDR2: SGHTA, FQGTGA.

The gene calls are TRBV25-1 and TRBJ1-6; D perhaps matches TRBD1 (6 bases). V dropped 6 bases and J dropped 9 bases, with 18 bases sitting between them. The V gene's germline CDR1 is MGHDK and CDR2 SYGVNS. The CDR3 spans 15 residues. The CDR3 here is CASRQPQGEGSPLHF. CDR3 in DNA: TGTGCCAGCAGGCAACCACAGGGAGAAGGTTCACCCCTCCACTTT.

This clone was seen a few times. CDR3 protein: CASSVGLAGELFF. CDR3 in DNA: TGTGCCAGCAGCGTGGGACTAGCCGGGGAGCTGTTTTTT. The chain has TRBV7-9 and TRBJ2-2; 8 bases are shared with TRBD2. There are 13 residues in the CDR3. Germline V lookup: CDR1 SEHNR, CDR2 FQNEAQ (reference sequence). Germline trimming cut 5 bases from V and 6 bases from J; bases unmatched to any gene: 2.

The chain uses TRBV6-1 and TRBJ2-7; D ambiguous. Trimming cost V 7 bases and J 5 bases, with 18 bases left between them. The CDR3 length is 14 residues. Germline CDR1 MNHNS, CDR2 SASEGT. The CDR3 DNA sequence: TGTGCCAGCAAATTGGCTTCCCTCGGAGACGAGCAGTACTTC. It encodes CASKLASLGDEQYF.

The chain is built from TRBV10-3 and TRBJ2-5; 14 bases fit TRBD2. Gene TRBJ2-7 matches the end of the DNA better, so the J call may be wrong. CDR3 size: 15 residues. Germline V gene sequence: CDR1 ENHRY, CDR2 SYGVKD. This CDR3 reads CAISPGLAGDYEQYF. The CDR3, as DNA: TGTGCCATCAGTCCGGGACTAGCGGGGGACTACGAGCAGTACTTC.

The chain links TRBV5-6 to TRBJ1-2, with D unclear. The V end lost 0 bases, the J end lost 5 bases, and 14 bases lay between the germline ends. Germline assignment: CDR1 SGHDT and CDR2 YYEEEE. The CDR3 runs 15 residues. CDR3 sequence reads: CASSLAIEAAYGYTF. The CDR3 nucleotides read TGTGCCAGCAGCTTGGCCATAGAGGCAGCATATGGCTACACCTTC.

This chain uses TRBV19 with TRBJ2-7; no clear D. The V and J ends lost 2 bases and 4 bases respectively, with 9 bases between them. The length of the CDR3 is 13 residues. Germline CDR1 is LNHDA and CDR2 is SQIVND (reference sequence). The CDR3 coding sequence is TGTGCCAGTAGTATAAAGTGGCAGTACGAGCAGTACTTC. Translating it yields CASSIKWQYEQYF.

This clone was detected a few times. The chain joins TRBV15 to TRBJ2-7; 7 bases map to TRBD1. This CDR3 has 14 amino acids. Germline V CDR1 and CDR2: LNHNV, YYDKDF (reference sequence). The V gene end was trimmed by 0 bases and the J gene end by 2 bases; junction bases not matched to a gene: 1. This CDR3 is CATSRDQGAYEQYF. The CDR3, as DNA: TGTGCCACCAGCAGAGACCAGGGGGCCTACGAGCAGTACTTC.